Listed here are 21 T cell receptor beta chains from one sample, sequenced in a study of blood T cell repertoires in COVID-19. The repertoire was sequenced with immunoSEQ multiplex PCR; TCRdb's copy has only in-frame clones and lacks some. The sample contains 150,000 to 200,000 clones, 90% of which appear only once. The sequencing sample was made of peripheral blood. Receptors were obtained from a man aged 45-65 years with acute or convalescent COVID-19.

The chain employs TRBV4-1 and TRBJ1-5, with 9 bases fitting TRBD1. The germline CDR1 and CDR2 sequences are MGHRA and YSYEKL. The J segment lost 4 bases and the V segment lost 3 bases, leaving 7 bases of the junction unmatched. The CDR3 extends over 16 amino acids. The CDR3 DNA follows: TGCGCCAGCAGCCACCCGGGACAGGGCCTTAATCAGCCCCAGCATTTT. It codes for CASSHPGQGLNQPQHF.

In regard to this clone: Other DNA sequences in the same sample also yield this CDR3. This chain joins TRBV18 and TRBJ1-5; no clear D. The CDR3 runs to 14 residues. CDR1 and CDR2 from the germline V gene are KGHSH and LQKENI. Trimming removed 2 bases from V and 2 bases from J, with 7 bases in between. CDR3 region: CASSPNRGNQPQHF. CDR3 nucleotide sequence: TGTGCCAGCTCACCAAACCGGGGCAATCAGCCCCAGCATTTT.

The chain uses TRBV30 and TRBJ1-6, with TRBD1 as a possible D gene (6 bases). Germline V CDR1 and CDR2: GTSNPN, SVGIG (reference sequence). CDR3 size: 13 residues. V was pared by 5 bases and J by 10 bases, with 15 bases between. For the CDR3, the DNA is TGTGCCTGGCACAGGGACCCGGGATCACCCCTCCACTTT. Encoded protein: CAWHRDPGSPLHF.

CDR3 loop: CASSYLGARPLHF. CDR3 sequence (DNA): TGTGCCAGCAGTTACTTGGGGGCAAGACCCCTCCACTTT. The rearrangement joins TRBV6-5 to TRBJ1-6; possible D gene TRBD1, 6 bases. The CDR3 runs to 13 residues. Trimming shortened V by 1 base and J by 12 bases, and 10 bases separated the two germline ends. Germline V gene lookup returns CDR1 MNHEY and CDR2 SVGAGI.

The chain recombines TRBV30 with TRBJ1-5, with a tentative D call TRBD1 (5 bases). In germline, CDR1 is GTSNPN, CDR2 SVGIG (reference sequence). CDR3 length equals 13 residues. V shed 0 bases and J shed 4 bases, with 7 bases lying between them. The CDR3 bases are TGTGCCTGGAGTGTAGGGGTGAATCAGCCCCAGCATTTT. Protein sequence: CAWSVGVNQPQHF.

The CDR3 sequence is CAWSVQRGVPGNTIYF. The CDR3 coding sequence is TGTGCCTGGAGTGTACAACGCGGGGTCCCTGGAAACACCATATATTTT. V gene TRBV30 combines with J gene TRBJ1-3; D is undetermined. CDR3 length: 16 amino acids. Trimming cost V 0 bases and J 2 bases, with 14 bases left between them. Germline values: CDR1 GTSNPN, CDR2 SVGIG (reference sequence).

The count of this clone is one. This CDR3 is CASSQQTGGTEAFF. DNA of the CDR3: TGTGCCAGCAGCCAACAAACAGGGGGGACTGAAGCTTTCTTT. J is TRBJ1-1 and V is TRBV14, with 8 bases that match TRBD1. Germline-derived CDR1 and CDR2 are SGHDN and FVKESK. J gave up 5 bases and V 2 bases, and 4 bases lay outside the gene matches. This CDR3 is built from 14 residues.

The rearrangement uses TRBV24-1 and TRBJ2-1; 10 nucleotides match TRBD1. The CDR3 has 16 amino acids. Germline V gene sequence: CDR1 KGHDR, CDR2 SFDVKD. The junction had 5 bases not matched to a gene; V was cut back by 4 bases and J by 3 bases. DNA for the CDR3: TGTGCCACCAGTGAGACCGGGACAGGGGACTACAATGAGCAGTTCTTC. Its translation is CATSETGTGDYNEQFF.

This clone showed up just once. V usage is TRBV2 and J usage is TRBJ1-2, with 7 bases that match TRBD1. Germline trimming cut 8 bases from V and 5 bases from J; bases unmatched to any gene: 11. The CDR3 runs 14 residues. Per germline, CDR1 SNHLY and CDR2 FYNNEI. CDR3 nucleotides: TGTGCCAGCGCCGGGCAGGGGGTACCATATGGCTACACCTTC. Amino acid sequence: CASAGQGVPYGYTF.

The chain joins TRBV29-1 to TRBJ2-5, with 8 bases fitting TRBD2. This CDR3 has 14 amino acids. V trimming: 3 bases; J trimming: 3 bases; junction bases outside the gene matches: 6. Per the germline V gene, CDR1 is SQVTM and CDR2 is ANQGSEA. The CDR3 reads CSVDQDGGEETQYF. The CDR3 nucleotides are TGCAGCGTTGACCAAGACGGGGGGGAAGAGACCCAGTACTTC.

The genes are TRBV6-4 and TRBJ2-7; D perhaps matches TRBD1 (5 bases). This CDR3 is built from 15 residues. Germline assignment: CDR1 MRHNA and CDR2 SNTAGT. With 7 bases removed from V and 1 base from J, the gap between germline ends came to 17 bases. CDR3 sequence (DNA): TGTGCCAGCAACAGGAACCGGCAGGGATCCTACGAGCAGTACTTC. Residues: CASNRNRQGSYEQYF.

This clone has more than one count but fewer than ten. The chain employs TRBV2 and TRBJ2-1; D might be TRBD1 (5 bases). V lost 9 bases and J lost 12, with 18 bases in between. The CDR3 has 12 amino acids. CDR1 and CDR2 from the germline V gene are SNHLY and FYNNEI. CDR3 residues: CASSDGGAGQFF. CDR3 nucleotide sequence: TGTGCCAGTTCCGACGGTGGGGCCGGGCAGTTCTTC.

The table lists this clone with a count of one. The chain combines TRBV12-5 with TRBJ2-5, with a tentative D call TRBD1 (6 bases). The ends were cut back, 1 base at V and 2 bases at J, with 8 bases in the middle. Germline V CDR1 and CDR2: LGHNT, FRNRAP. CDR3 length: 14 residues. CDR3 in amino acids: CASGLAGQQETQYF. DNA for the CDR3: TGTGCTAGTGGTTTGGCTGGACAGCAAGAGACCCAGTACTTC.

CDR3 residues: CASSPREGADTQYF. CDR3 DNA: TGTGCCAGCAGTCCCAGAGAGGGGGCCGATACGCAGTATTTT. V gene TRBV6-5 combines with J gene TRBJ2-3; 7 bases fit TRBD1. This CDR3 is built from 14 residues. V dropped 5 bases and J dropped 6; count of bases not matched to a gene: 8. Germline V CDR1 and CDR2: MNHEY, SVGAGI.

This sequence joins TRBV28 and TRBJ2-7; TRBD2 aligns across 8 bases. Trimming took 7 bases from V and 0 from J; bases not matched to a gene: 2. CDR1 MDHEN and CDR2 SYDVKM come from the germline V gene. This CDR3 is 13 amino acids long. This chain's CDR3 is CASTGGNSYEQYF. The CDR3 nucleotides are TGTGCCAGCACGGGGGGGAACTCCTACGAGCAGTACTTC.

The CDR3 DNA reads as TGTGCCAGCAGCCATAGCGGGGGCCGAAAGACCCAGTACTTC. This codes for CASSHSGGRKTQYF. The gene calls are TRBV3-1 (or the pseudogene TRBV3-2) and TRBJ2-5; 9 bases agree with TRBD2. The germline V gene encodes CDR1 LGHDT and CDR2 YNNKEL (reference sequence). The J segment lost 6 bases and the V segment lost 3 bases, leaving 5 bases of the junction unmatched. This CDR3 is built from 14 residues.

Here the CDR3 DNA reads TGTGCCAGCAGCCGGACAGGGGGCTACGAGCAGTACGTC. Its translation: CASSRTGGYEQYV. This chain connects TRBV3-1 (or the pseudogene TRBV3-2) to TRBJ2-7, with 10 bases lining up with TRBD1. CDR3 length: 13 residues. The V gene end was trimmed by 4 bases and the J gene end by 3 bases; junction bases not matched to a gene: 0. The germline CDR1 and CDR2 sequences are LGHDT and YNNKEL (reference sequence).

The chain is built from TRBV10-3 and TRBJ2-3; TRBD2 matches at 9 bases. Germline assignment: CDR1 ENHRY and CDR2 SYGVKD. This CDR3 comprises 16 residues. The V and J ends lost 1 base and 6 bases, in that order; junction bases with no gene match: 8. The CDR3 DNA reads as TGTGCCATCAGTGAGTGGGTAGCGGGAGTGTCGGATACGCAGTATTTT. Translation gives CAISEWVAGVSDTQYF.

The sample holds one count of this clone. This rearrangement joins TRBV27 to TRBJ2-2, with TRBD2 matching over 8 bases. The V and J ends lost 5 bases and 1 base, in that order; junction bases with no gene match: 0. The CDR3 runs 14 residues. The germline CDR1 and CDR2 sequences are MNHEY and SMNVEV (reference sequence). The CDR3 sequence: CASSRGGNTGELFF. The CDR3 DNA reads TGTGCCAGCAGTCGGGGGGGGAACACCGGGGAGCTGTTTTTT.

The chain has TRBV29-1 and TRBJ1-1; tentatively, D is TRBD1 (6 bases). The CDR3 runs to 14 residues. Germline loops: CDR1 SQVTM, CDR2 ANQGSEA. V lost 6 bases and J 1 base, leaving 15 bases between the germline ends. The CDR3 sequence is CSVPKGTTNTEAFF. The CDR3 DNA follows: TGCAGCGTCCCGAAAGGGACAACGAACACTGAAGCTTTCTTT.

CDR3 residues: CASSSGTGGGWSYEQYV. DNA of the CDR3: TGTGCCAGCAGTTCCGGGACAGGGGGCGGCTGGTCCTACGAGCAGTACGTC. V is TRBV28 and J is TRBJ2-7; 12 bases agree with TRBD1. J gave up 1 base and V 4 bases, and 8 bases lay outside the gene matches. The CDR3 has 17 amino acids. Germline-derived CDR1 and CDR2 are MDHEN and SYDVKM.